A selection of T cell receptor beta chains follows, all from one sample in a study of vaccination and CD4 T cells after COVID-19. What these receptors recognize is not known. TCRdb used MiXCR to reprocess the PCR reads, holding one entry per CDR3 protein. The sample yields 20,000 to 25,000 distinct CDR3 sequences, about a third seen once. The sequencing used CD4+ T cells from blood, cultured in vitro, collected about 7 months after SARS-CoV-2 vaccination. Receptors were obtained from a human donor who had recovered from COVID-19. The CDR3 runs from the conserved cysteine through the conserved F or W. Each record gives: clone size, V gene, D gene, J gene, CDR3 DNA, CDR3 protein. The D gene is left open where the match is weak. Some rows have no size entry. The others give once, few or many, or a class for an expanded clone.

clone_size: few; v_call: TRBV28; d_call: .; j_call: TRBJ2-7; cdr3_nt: TGTGCCAGCAGTGGCACGGACAGCTCCTCCTACGAGCAGTACTTC; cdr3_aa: CASSGTDSSSYEQYF
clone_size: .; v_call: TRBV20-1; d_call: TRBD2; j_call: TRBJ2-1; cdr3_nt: TGCAGTGCTAGGCGGATCGCAGGGACTAGCGATTACAATGAGCAGTTCTTC; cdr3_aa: CSARRIAGTSDYNEQFF
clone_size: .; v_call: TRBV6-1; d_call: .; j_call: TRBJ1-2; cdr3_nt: TGTGCCAGCAGCCCTTCGGACAGCAATGGCTACACCTTC; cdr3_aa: CASSPSDSNGYTF
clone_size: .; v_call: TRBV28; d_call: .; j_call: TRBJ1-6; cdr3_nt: TGTGCCAGCATCCCAATTGGCAGGGGTCCACCCTCCTATAATTCACCCCTCCACTTT; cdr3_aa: CASIPIGRGPPSYNSPLHF
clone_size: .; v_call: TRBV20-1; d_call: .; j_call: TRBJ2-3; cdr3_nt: TGCAGTGCTCCCCGTGGGGGGCCGGGCACAGATACGCAGTATTTT; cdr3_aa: CSAPRGGPGTDTQYF
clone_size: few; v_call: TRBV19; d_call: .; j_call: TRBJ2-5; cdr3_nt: TGTGCCACACGAGGAGCTCCGGGTACCCAGTACTTC; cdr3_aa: CATRGAPGTQYF
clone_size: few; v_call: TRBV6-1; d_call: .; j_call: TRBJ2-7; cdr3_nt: TGTGCCAGCAGTCCACCCAAAACCCCCTACGAGCAGTACTTC; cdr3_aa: CASSPPKTPYEQYF
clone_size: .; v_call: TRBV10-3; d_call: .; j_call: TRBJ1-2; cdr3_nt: TGTGCCATCCGATGGGGACAAACTGGCTACACCTTC; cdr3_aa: CAIRWGQTGYTF
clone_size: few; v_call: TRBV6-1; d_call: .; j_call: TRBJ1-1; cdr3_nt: TGTGCCAGCAGTGAAAACGAGGGCGTCGGGAACACTGAAGCTTTCTTT; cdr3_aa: CASSENEGVGNTEAFF
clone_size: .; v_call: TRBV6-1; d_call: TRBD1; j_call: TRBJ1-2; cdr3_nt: TGTGCCAGCAGACCTGGGGGGACAGGGGGCCACTATGGCTACACCTTC; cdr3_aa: CASRPGGTGGHYGYTF
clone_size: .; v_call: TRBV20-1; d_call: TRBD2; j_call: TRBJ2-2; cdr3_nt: TGCAGTAGCGGGAGTGGGACCGGGGAGCTGTTTTTT; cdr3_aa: CSSGSGTGELFF
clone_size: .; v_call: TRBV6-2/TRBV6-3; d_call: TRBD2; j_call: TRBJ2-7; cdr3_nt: TGTGCCAGCAATCACCTGAGCGGGATTAGCTCCTACGAGCAGTACTTC; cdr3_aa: CASNHLSGISSYEQYF
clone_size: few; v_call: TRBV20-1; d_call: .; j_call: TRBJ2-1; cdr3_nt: TGCAGTGCTAGCAGTTGGAGGTCCTACAATGAGCAGTTCTTC; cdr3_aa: CSASSWRSYNEQFF
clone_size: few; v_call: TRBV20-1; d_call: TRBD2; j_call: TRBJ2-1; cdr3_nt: TGCAGTGCTAGACTAGGCGGGAGGTTGATTGAGCAGTTCTTC; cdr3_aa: CSARLGGRLIEQFF
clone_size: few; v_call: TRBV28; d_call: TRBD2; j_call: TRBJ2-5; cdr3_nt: TGTGCCAGCCCCCCCGGTGGCGGGGAGGGACAAGAGACCCAGTACTTC; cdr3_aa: CASPPGGGEGQETQYF
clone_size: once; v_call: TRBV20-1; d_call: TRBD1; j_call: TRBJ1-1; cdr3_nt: TGCAGTGCGCACAGACAGGGGAACACTGAAGCTTTCTTT; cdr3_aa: CSAHRQGNTEAFF
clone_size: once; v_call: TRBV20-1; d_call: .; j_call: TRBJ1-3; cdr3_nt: TGCAGTGTCAAGAGGGGGGGTGGAAACACCATATATTTT; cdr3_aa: CSVKRGGGNTIYF
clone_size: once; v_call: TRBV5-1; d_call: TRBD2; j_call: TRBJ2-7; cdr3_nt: TGCGCCAGCGCACTAGCGGGAATTAGGTACGAGCAGTACTTC; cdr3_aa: CASALAGIRYEQYF
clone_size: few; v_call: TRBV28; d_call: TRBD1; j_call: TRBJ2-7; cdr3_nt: TGTGCCAGCAGTCCGCCCGGGACAGGCGGACCCTACGAGCAGTACTTC; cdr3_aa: CASSPPGTGGPYEQYF
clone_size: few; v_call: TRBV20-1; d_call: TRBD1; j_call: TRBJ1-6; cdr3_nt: TGCAGTGCTAAGGTCTTGGGACAGGGCAATTCACCCCTCCACTTT; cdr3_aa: CSAKVLGQGNSPLHF
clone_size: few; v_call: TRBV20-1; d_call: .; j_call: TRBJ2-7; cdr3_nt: TGCAGTGCTAGCAAAAGCTCCTACGAGCAGTACTTC; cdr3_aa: CSASKSSYEQYF
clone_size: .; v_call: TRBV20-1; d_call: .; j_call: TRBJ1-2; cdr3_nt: TGCAGTGCTAGGTTGGGGGAAGGCTATGGCTACACCTTC; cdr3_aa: CSARLGEGYGYTF
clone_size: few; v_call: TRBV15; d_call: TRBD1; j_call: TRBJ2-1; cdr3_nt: TGTGCCACCAGCAGAGCACAGGGGGCCATCAATGAGCAGTTCTTC; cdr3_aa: CATSRAQGAINEQFF
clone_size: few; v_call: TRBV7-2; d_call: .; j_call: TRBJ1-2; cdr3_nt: TGTGCCAGCACCTCCGAACAACAGGGACGAGCCTATGGCTACACCTTC; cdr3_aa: CASTSEQQGRAYGYTF
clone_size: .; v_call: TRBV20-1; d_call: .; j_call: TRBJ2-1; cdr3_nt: TGCAGTGCTAGAGATTTGCGTAGCGCTCACAATGAGCAGTTCTTC; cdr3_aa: CSARDLRSAHNEQFF
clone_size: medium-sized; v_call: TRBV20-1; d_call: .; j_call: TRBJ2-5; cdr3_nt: TGCAGTGCTAGCGGCCGCCAAGAGACCCAGTACTTC; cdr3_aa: CSASGRQETQYF
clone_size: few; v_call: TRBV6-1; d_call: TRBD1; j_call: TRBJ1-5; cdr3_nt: TGTGCCAGCAGTACGACAGGGACCAATCAGCCCCAGCATTTT; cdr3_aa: CASSTTGTNQPQHF
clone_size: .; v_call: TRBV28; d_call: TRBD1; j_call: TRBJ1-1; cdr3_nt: TGTGCCAGCAGTTTATTGGCCCCAAGTAGGACAGGGAACACTGAAGCTTTCTTT; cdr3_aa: CASSLLAPSRTGNTEAFF
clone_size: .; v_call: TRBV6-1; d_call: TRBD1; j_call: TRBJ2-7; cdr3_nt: TGTGCCATCTTACGGAGCCGAAGGGACAGCCTTGCCGAGCAGTACTTC; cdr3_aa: CAILRSRRDSLAEQYF
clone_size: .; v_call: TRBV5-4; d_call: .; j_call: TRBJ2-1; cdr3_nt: TGTGCCAGCAGCCCCCCGGGACTCGAGACATACAATGAGCAGTTCTTC; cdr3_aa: CASSPPGLETYNEQFF